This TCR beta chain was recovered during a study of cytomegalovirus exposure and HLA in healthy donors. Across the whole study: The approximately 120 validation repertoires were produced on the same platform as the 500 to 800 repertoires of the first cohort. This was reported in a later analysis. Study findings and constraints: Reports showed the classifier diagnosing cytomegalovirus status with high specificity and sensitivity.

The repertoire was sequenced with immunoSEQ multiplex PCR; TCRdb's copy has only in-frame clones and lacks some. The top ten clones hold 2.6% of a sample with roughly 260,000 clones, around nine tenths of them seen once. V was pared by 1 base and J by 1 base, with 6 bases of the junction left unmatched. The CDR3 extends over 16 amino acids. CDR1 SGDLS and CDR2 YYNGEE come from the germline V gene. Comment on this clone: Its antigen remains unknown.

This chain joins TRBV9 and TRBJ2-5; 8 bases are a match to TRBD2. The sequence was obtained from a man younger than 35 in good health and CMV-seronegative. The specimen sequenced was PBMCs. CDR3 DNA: TGTGCCAGCAGCGTAAGGGCTAGCGGGCCCCAAGAGACCCAGTACTTC. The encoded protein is CASSVRASGPQETQYF. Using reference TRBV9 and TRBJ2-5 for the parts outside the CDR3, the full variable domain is DSGVTQTPKHLITATGQRVTLRCSPRSGDLSVYWYQQSLDQGLQFLIQYYNGEERAKGNILERFSAQQFPDLHSELNLSSLELGDSALYFCASSVRASGPQETQYFGPGTRLLVL.